One sample yielded the 26 T cell receptor beta chains listed below, sequenced in a study of OX40 agonist ivuxolimab in advanced cancers. The repertoire was sequenced with immunoSEQ multiplex PCR; TCRdb's copy has only in-frame clones and lacks some. The table shows fewer than 45,000 clones, with 80% to 90% occurring only once. The material sequenced was CD4+ or CD8+ T cells sorted from blood, taken in a trial of the OX40 agonist ivuxolimab. All receptors derive from an adult with an advanced solid tumor such as melanoma, head and neck, liver or kidney cancer.

The rearrangement links TRBV9 to TRBJ1-2, with D unresolved. Trimming pared 2 bases from V and 5 bases from J, leaving 10 bases between. The germline CDR1 and CDR2 sequences are SGDLS and YYNGEE. The CDR3 loop spans 13 amino acids. As DNA, the CDR3 is TGTGCCAGCAGCGTTGGTGCAGCTTATGGCTACACCTTC. This gives the protein CASSVGAAYGYTF.

The chain's CDR3 is CAIFTGVWGTEAFF. The CDR3 nucleotides read TGTGCCATCTTCACCGGGGTCTGGGGCACTGAAGCTTTCTTT. V usage is TRBV10-3 and J usage is TRBJ1-1; unclear D gene. V was cut by 8 bases and J by 4 bases, with 17 bases left in between. CDR3 length: 14 residues. From germline, CDR1 is ENHRY and CDR2 SYGVKD.

The chain uses TRBV5-6 and TRBJ2-1; D gene ambiguous. This CDR3 region has 13 residues. CDR1 and CDR2 from the germline V gene are SGHDT and YYEEEE. V lost 0 bases and J lost 3, with 4 bases in between. CDR3: CASSLAYYNEQFF. The CDR3 DNA sequence: TGTGCCAGCAGCTTGGCTTACTACAATGAGCAGTTCTTC.

Note on this clone: The sample holds other DNA sequences that translate to the same CDR3. V and J are TRBV5-5 and TRBJ1-2; D is perhaps TRBD1 (5 bases). Germline CDR1 is SGHKS and CDR2 is YYEKEE (reference sequence). The CDR3 sequence is 14 residues long. The V gene lost 4 bases and the J gene lost 4 bases, with 14 bases spanning the gap. The CDR3 sequence: CASSPDTGGYGYTF. Written as DNA, the CDR3 is TGTGCCAGCAGCCCAGACACTGGGGGCTATGGCTACACCTTC.

The rearrangement links TRBV9 to TRBJ1-6; the D is unclear. The V gene lost 2 bases and the J gene lost 7 bases, with 13 bases spanning the gap. CDR1 is SGDLS, CDR2 YYNGEE, per germline. The CDR3 runs 15 residues. CDR3 protein: CASSVGVPLNSPLHF. Written as DNA, the CDR3 is TGTGCCAGCAGCGTTGGGGTCCCGCTAAATTCACCCCTCCACTTT.

The chain recombines TRBV7-3 with TRBJ2-1; 12 bases match TRBD1. Per germline, CDR1 SGHTA and CDR2 FQGTGA. With V trimmed by 5 bases and J by 8 bases, 10 bases remained unmatched. The CDR3 consists of 16 residues. DNA of the CDR3: TGTGCCAGCAGCGAAGGCGCGGGACAGGGGGCCTATGAGCAGTTCTTC. This gives the protein CASSEGAGQGAYEQFF.

CDR3 nucleotide sequence: TGTGCCAGCAGCCCCAGAAGTGGGACAGGGCTTTCACCCCTCCACTTT. Protein: CASSPRSGTGLSPLHF. The chain has TRBV9 and TRBJ1-6, with TRBD1 identical over 9 bases. Unmatched junction bases numbered 11, after V lost 4 bases and J lost 9 bases. The CDR3 is 16 amino acids. Germline V gene sequence: CDR1 SGDLS, CDR2 YYNGEE.

The CDR3 reads CASSQMSSRDTRYNEQFF. CDR3 nucleotide sequence: TGCGCCAGCAGCCAAATGTCGTCCCGGGACACGAGGTACAATGAGCAGTTCTTC. The chain is built from TRBV4-1 and TRBJ2-1; maybe TRBD1 (6 bases). Trimming cost V 2 bases and J 4 bases, with 21 bases left between them. Germline CDR1 and CDR2: MGHRA and YSYEKL. There are 18 residues in the CDR3.

The chain links TRBV7-6 to TRBJ1-2; 8 bases fit TRBD1. J was trimmed by 8 bases and V by 2 bases; bases with no gene match: 16. This CDR3 has 17 amino acids. Germline CDR1 reads SGHVS; CDR2 reads FNYEAQ. The CDR3 nucleotides read TGTGCCAGCAGCTTATCGGAAACAGGGGGAGCCCTTCTGGGCTACACCTTC. Translating it yields CASSLSETGGALLGYTF.

This clone was recorded only once. The CDR3 region is CASSPLTDYNYEQYF. The CDR3 DNA is TGTGCCAGCAGTCCCCTGACGGATTATAACTACGAGCAGTACTTC. The chain is built from TRBV6-6 and TRBJ2-7; D unresolved. CDR1 MNHNY and CDR2 SVGAGI come from the germline V gene (reference sequence). The V end was cut by 5 bases, the J end by 3 bases, with 17 bases between. This CDR3 comprises 15 residues.

This rearrangement joins TRBV7-8 to TRBJ2-3; D uncertain. The CDR3 is 12 residues long. Per the germline V gene, CDR1 is SGHVS and CDR2 is FQNEAQ. The V end was cut by 1 base, the J end by 8 bases, with 7 bases between. This CDR3 reads CASSLVSGTQYF. The DNA of the CDR3 is TGTGCCAGCAGCTTAGTTTCGGGTACGCAGTATTTT.

This clone was detected once. The CDR3 sequence is CASSVDGGIYNEQFF. The DNA for the CDR3 is TGTGCCAGCAGCGTAGATGGCGGGATTTACAATGAGCAGTTCTTC. This chain joins TRBV9 and TRBJ2-1; possible D gene TRBD2, 6 bases. Germline V gives CDR1 SGDLS, CDR2 YYNGEE. The CDR3 spans 15 residues. V dropped 0 bases and J dropped 4 bases, with 11 bases sitting between them.

In its sample, this clone was seen once. V is TRBV7-2 and J is TRBJ2-1; 7 bases align to TRBD2. Germline V gene sequence: CDR1 SGHTA, CDR2 FQGNSA. J gave up 8 bases and V 4 bases, and 8 bases lay outside the gene matches. CDR3 size: 14 residues. The CDR3 DNA is TGTGCCAGCAGCTACCCGGGGGGATCCCATGAGCAGTTCTTC. Protein: CASSYPGGSHEQFF.

The chain uses TRBV30 and TRBJ1-1; no firm D call. This CDR3 comprises 13 residues. Trimming removed 4 bases at V and 5 bases at J, with 14 bases between. Germline CDR1 reads GTSNPN; CDR2 reads SVGIG (reference sequence). The CDR3 loop reads CAWTPSLTTEAFF. In DNA form, the CDR3 reads TGTGCCTGGACCCCCTCCTTGACGACTGAAGCTTTCTTT.

This clone has a single count. The V and J genes are TRBV13 and TRBJ2-1, with 13 bases that match TRBD2. V gave up 2 bases and J gave up 5 bases; unmatched junction bases: 3. Germline V gene sequence: CDR1 PRHDT, CDR2 FYEKMQ (reference sequence). There are 16 residues in the CDR3. The chain's CDR3 is CASSLLTSGGDNEQFF. The CDR3 region has the DNA TGTGCCAGCAGCTTACTAACTAGCGGGGGGGACAATGAGCAGTTCTTC. Based on the CDR3 plus reference TRBV13 and TRBJ2-1, the full variable domain is AAGVIQSPRHLIKEKRETATLKCYPIPRHDTVYWYQQGPGQDPQFLISFYEKMQSDKGSIPDRFSAQQFSDYHSELNMSSLELGDSALYFCASSLLTSGGDNEQFFGPGTRLTVL.

The chain has TRBV19 and TRBJ1-6, with a weak D call TRBD1 (6 bases). There are 14 residues in the CDR3. The V end was cut by 2 bases, the J end by 9 bases, with 11 bases between. Germline assignment: CDR1 LNHDA and CDR2 SQIVND (reference sequence). The chain's CDR3 is CASSIIGGSSPLHF. CDR3 nucleotides: TGTGCCAGTAGTATAATAGGGGGTAGTTCACCCCTCCACTTT.

The gene calls are TRBV5-6 and TRBJ2-7; no clear D. The ends were cut back, 2 bases at V and 2 bases at J, with 8 bases in the middle. The CDR3 contains 13 residues. Germline lookup yields CDR1 SGHDT and CDR2 YYEEEE. This chain's CDR3 is CASSLGRPYEQYF. In DNA form, the CDR3 reads TGTGCCAGCAGCTTAGGACGGCCCTACGAGCAGTACTTC.

The rearrangement links TRBV7-9 to TRBJ2-1; TRBD2 aligns across 7 bases. This CDR3 comprises 15 residues. From germline, CDR1 is SEHNR and CDR2 FQNEAQ (reference sequence). The V segment lost 5 bases and the J segment 4 bases; nucleotides outside the gene matches: 8. The CDR3 spells CASSPGGDYYNEQFF. Written as DNA, the CDR3 is TGTGCCAGCAGCCCGGGTGGGGACTATTACAATGAGCAGTTCTTC.

The CDR3 sequence: CASSFFQGLPSTDTQYF. The CDR3 nucleotides are TGTGCCAGCAGTTTTTTCCAGGGGCTCCCTAGCACAGATACGCAGTATTTT. The chain is built from TRBV27 and TRBJ2-3, with TRBD1 as a possible D gene (6 bases). V was trimmed by 3 bases and J by 0 bases, leaving 16 bases between them. CDR3 length equals 17 residues. Per germline, CDR1 MNHEY and CDR2 SMNVEV (reference sequence).

The V call is TRBV28, the J call TRBJ1-1, with a weak D call TRBD1 (6 bases). Germline V lookup: CDR1 MDHEN, CDR2 SYDVKM. This CDR3 has 15 residues. V was clipped by 7 bases and J by 0 bases, with 15 bases between them. The CDR3: CASIHEGGLNTEAFF. CDR3 nucleotides: TGTGCCAGCATCCACGAGGGGGGATTGAACACTGAAGCTTTCTTT. The variable domain in full, completed from reference TRBV28 and TRBJ1-1, reads DVKVTQSSRYLVKRTGEKVFLECVQDMDHENMFWYRQDPGLGLRLIYFSYDVKMKEKGDIPEGYSVSREKKERFSLILESASTNQTSMYLCASIHEGGLNTEAFFGQGTRLTVV.

This chain links TRBV10-2 with TRBJ1-2, with unresolved D. In germline, CDR1 is WSHSY, CDR2 SAAADI. The CDR3 loop spans 17 amino acids. V was cut by 0 bases and J by 2 bases, with 16 bases left in between. The CDR3 loop is CASSESVGSATNYGYTF. CDR3 DNA: TGCGCCAGCAGTGAGTCTGTGGGTTCCGCTACCAACTATGGCTACACCTTC.

This clone was observed a handful of times. Given a much more abundant clone one base away, this may be a read error. In the same sample, other DNA sequences code for this CDR3. The chain employs TRBV7-9 and TRBJ1-2, with 9 bases aligning to TRBD1. CDR1 SEHNR and CDR2 FQNEAQ come from the germline V gene (reference sequence). The CDR3 loop spans 12 amino acids. The junction had 3 bases not matched to a gene; V was cut back by 5 bases and J by 8 bases. Here the CDR3 DNA reads TGTGCCAGCAGCCCCGGACAGGGGGGCTACACCTTC. Its protein product is CASSPGQGGYTF.

V and J are TRBV18 and TRBJ1-5; D perhaps matches TRBD1 (6 bases). Per germline, CDR1 KGHSH and CDR2 LQKENI. V shed 6 bases and J shed 1 base, with 10 bases lying between them. CDR3 size: 14 residues. CDR3 sequence reads: CASSRTESNQPQHF. The DNA of the CDR3 is TGTGCCAGCTCGCGGACAGAGAGCAATCAGCCCCAGCATTTT.

This chain connects TRBV7-2 to TRBJ2-1, with 9 bases aligning to TRBD2. Germline V gene lookup returns CDR1 SGHTA and CDR2 FQGNSA. The CDR3 is made up of 17 amino acids. Trimming cost V 1 base and J 7 bases; bases outside gene matches: 11. CDR3 coding DNA: TGTGCCAGCAGCTTAGTAGGTGTCAGCGGGAGGAAGAATGAGCAGTTCTTC. Translation gives CASSLVGVSGRKNEQFF.

This chain joins TRBV27 and TRBJ1-6; 9 nucleotides match TRBD1. This CDR3 has 15 amino acids. Per germline, CDR1 MNHEY and CDR2 SMNVEV (reference sequence). V dropped 0 bases and J dropped 8; count of bases not matched to a gene: 2. The CDR3 DNA reads TGTGCCAGCAGTTTATCGAGGACAGGGGATTCACCCCTCCACTTT. Residues: CASSLSRTGDSPLHF.

This chain connects TRBV11-2 to TRBJ2-1, with 8 bases matching TRBD1. This CDR3 is built from 17 residues. J lost 4 bases, V lost 2 bases, and 10 bases had no gene match. Germline CDR1 reads SGHAT; CDR2 reads FQNNGV. CDR3 DNA sequence: TGTGCCAGCAGCTTAAAACAGGGGGTTGATCTTTACAATGAGCAGTTCTTC. The encoded protein is CASSLKQGVDLYNEQFF.